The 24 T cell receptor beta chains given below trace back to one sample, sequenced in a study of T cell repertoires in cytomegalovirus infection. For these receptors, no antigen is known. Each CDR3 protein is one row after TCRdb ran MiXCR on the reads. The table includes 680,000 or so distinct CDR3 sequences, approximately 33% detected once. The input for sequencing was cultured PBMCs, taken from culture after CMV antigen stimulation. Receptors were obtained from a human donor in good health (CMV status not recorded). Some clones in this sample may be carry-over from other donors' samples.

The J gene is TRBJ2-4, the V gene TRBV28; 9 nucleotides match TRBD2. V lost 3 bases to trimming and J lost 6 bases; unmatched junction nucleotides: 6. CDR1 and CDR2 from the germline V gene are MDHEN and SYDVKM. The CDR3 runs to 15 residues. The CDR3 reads CASSLASGVVNIQYF. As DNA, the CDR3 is TGTGCCAGCAGTTTGGCTAGCGGGGTCGTAAACATTCAGTACTTC. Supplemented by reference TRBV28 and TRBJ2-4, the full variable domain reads DVKVTQSSRYLVKRTGEKVFLECVQDMDHENMFWYRQDPGLGLRLIYFSYDVKMKEKGDIPEGYSVSREKKERFSLILESASTNQTSMYLCASSLASGVVNIQYFGAGTRLSVL.

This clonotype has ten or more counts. CDR3 in amino acids: CASTSETSTDTQYF. As DNA, the CDR3 is TGTGCCAGCACTTCAGAGACTAGCACAGATACGCAGTATTTT. The V and J genes are TRBV7-2 and TRBJ2-3; D uncertain. This CDR3 has 14 residues. Trimming took 7 bases from V and 0 from J, leaving 11 bases between them. Germline CDR1 and CDR2: SGHTA and FQGNSA.

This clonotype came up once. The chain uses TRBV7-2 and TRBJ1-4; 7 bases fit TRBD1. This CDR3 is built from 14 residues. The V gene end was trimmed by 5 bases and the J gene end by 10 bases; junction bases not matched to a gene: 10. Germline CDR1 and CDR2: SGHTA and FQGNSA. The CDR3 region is CASSIDRVNGKLFF. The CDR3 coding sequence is TGTGCCAGCAGCATTGACAGGGTAAACGGAAAACTGTTTTTT.

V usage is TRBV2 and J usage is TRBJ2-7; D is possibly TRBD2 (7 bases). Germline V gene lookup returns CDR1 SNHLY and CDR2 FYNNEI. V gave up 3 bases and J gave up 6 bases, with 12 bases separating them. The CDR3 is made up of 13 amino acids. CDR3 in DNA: TGTGCCAGCAGTGAGTGGGGGGGCGCCGAGCAGTACTTC. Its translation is CASSEWGGAEQYF.

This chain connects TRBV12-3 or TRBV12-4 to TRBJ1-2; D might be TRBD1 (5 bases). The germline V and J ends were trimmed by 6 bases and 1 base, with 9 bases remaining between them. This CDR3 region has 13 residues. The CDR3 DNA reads TGTGCCAGCAGCCGGGACTTTAACTATGGCTACACCTTC. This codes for CASSRDFNYGYTF.

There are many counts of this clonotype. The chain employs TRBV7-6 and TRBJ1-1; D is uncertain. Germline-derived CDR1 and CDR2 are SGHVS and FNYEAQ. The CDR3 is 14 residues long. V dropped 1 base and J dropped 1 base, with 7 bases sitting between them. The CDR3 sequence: CASSLGVGNTEAFF. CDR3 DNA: TGTGCCAGCAGCTTAGGGGTGGGGAACACTGAAGCTTTCTTT.

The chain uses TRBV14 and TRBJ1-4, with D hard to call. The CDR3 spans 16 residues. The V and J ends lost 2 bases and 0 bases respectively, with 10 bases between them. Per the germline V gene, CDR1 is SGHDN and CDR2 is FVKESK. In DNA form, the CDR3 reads TGTGCCAGCAGCCAAAAGGCCGGGGCAACTAATGAAAAACTGTTTTTT. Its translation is CASSQKAGATNEKLFF.

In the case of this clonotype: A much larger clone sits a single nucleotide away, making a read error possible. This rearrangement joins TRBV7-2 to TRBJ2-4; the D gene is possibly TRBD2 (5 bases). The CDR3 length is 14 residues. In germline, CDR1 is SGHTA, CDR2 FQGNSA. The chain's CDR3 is CSSSLNRDKNIQYF. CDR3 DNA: TGTTCCAGCAGCCTAAACCGGGATAAGAACATTCAGTACTTC.

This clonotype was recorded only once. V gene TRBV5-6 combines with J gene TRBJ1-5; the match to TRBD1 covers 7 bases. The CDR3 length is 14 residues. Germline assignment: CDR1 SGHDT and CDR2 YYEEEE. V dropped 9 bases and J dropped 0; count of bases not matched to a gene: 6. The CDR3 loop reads CATGDSRSNQPQHF. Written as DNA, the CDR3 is TGTGCCACAGGGGACAGCCGTAGCAATCAGCCCCAGCATTTT.

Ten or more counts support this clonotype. The CDR3 reads CASSTGQAGTGPYEQYF. CDR3 nucleotides: TGTGCCAGCAGCACCGGCCAGGCCGGGACAGGGCCCTACGAGCAGTACTTC. V is TRBV7-2 and J is TRBJ2-7, with 9 nucleotides matching TRBD1. Germline CDR1 and CDR2: SGHTA and FQGNSA. The V gene end was trimmed by 5 bases and the J gene end by 2 bases; junction bases not matched to a gene: 13. The length of the CDR3 is 17 residues.

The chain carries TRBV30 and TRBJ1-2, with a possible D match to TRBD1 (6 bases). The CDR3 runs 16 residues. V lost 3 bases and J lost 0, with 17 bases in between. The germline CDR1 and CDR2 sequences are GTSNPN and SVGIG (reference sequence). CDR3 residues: CAWSPVGGVANYGYTF. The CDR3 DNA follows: TGTGCCTGGAGCCCAGTAGGGGGGGTAGCTAACTATGGCTACACCTTC.

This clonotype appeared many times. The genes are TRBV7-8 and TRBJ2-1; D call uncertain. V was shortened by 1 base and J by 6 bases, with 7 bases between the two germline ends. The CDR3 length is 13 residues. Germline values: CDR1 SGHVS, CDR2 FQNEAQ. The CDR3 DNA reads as TGTGCCAGCAGCTTAGATCCTAGCAATGAGCAGTTCTTC. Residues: CASSLDPSNEQFF.

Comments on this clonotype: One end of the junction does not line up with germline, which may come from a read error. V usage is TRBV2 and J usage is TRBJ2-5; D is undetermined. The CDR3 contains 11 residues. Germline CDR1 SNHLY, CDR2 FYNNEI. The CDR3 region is CASREGETQYF. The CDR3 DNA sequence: TGTGCCAGCAGAGAAGGAGAGACCCAGTACTTC.

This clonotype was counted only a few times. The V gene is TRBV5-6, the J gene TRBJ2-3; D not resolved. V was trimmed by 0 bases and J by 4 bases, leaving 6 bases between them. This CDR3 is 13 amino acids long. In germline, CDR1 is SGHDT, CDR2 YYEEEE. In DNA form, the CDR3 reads TGTGCCAGCAGCTTGGGGATGGCAGATACGCAGTATTTT. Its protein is CASSLGMADTQYF.

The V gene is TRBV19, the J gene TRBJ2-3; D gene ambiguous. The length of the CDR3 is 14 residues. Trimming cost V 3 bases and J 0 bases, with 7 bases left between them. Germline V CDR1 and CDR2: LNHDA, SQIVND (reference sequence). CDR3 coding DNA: TGTGCCAGTAGTATCCTCCATAGCACAGATACGCAGTATTTT. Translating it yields CASSILHSTDTQYF.

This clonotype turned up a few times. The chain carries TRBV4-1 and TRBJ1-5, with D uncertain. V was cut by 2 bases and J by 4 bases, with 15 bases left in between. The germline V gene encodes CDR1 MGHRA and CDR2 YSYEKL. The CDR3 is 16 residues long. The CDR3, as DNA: TGCGCCAGCAGCCAATCCGGGGAGGTCCTGAATCAGCCCCAGCATTTT. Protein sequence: CASSQSGEVLNQPQHF.

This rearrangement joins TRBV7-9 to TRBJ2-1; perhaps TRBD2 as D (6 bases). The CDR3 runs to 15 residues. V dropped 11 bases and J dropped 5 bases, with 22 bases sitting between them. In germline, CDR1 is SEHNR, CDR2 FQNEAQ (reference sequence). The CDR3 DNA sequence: TGTGCCCAAGACGCGGGACCGAAGTCCCACAATGAGCAGTTCTTC. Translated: CAQDAGPKSHNEQFF. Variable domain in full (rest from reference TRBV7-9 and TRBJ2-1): DTGVSQNPRHKITKRGQNVTFRCDPISEHNRLYWYRQTLGQGPEFLTYFQNEAQLEKSRLLSDRFSAERPKGSFSTLEIQRTEQGDSAMYLCAQDAGPKSHNEQFFGPGTRLTVL.

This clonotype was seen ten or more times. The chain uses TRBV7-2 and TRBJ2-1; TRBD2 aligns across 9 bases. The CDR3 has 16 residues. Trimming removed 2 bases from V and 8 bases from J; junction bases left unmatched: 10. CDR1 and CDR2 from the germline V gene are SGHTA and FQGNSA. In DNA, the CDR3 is TGTGCCAGCAGCTTATTAGCGGGGGCCAACATCGATGAGCAGTTCTTC. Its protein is CASSLLAGANIDEQFF. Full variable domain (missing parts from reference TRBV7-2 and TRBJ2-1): GAGVSQSPSNKVTEKGKDVELRCDPISGHTALYWYRQSLGQGLEFLIYFQGNSAPDKSGLPSDRFSAERTGGSVSTLTIQRTQQEDSAVYLCASSLLAGANIDEQFFGPGTRLTVL.

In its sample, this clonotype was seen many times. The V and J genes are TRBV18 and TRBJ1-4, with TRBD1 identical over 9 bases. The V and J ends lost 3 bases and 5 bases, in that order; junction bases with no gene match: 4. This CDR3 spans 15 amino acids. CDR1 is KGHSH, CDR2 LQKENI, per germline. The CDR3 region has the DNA TGTGCCAGCTCACCGCGGACAGGGGCCAATGAAAAACTGTTTTTT. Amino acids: CASSPRTGANEKLFF. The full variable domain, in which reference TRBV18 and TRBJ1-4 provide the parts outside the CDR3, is NAGVMQNPRHLVRRRGQEARLRCSPMKGHSHVYWYRQLPEEGLKFMVYLQKENIIDESGMPKERFSAEFPKEGPSILRIQQVVRGDSAAYFCASSPRTGANEKLFFGSGTQLSVL.

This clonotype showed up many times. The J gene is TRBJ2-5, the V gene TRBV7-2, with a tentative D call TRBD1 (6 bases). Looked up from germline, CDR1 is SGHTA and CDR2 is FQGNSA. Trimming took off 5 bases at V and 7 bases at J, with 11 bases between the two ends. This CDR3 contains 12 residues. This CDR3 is CASSGLGGTQYF. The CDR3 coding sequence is TGTGCCAGCAGCGGGCTAGGGGGGACCCAGTACTTC.

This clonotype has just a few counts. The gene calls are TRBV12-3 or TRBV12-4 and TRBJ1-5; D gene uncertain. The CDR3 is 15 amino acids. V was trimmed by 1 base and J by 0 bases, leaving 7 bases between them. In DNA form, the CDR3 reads TGTGCCAGCAGTTTAGACCCGAATAGCAATCAGCCCCAGCATTTT. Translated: CASSLDPNSNQPQHF.

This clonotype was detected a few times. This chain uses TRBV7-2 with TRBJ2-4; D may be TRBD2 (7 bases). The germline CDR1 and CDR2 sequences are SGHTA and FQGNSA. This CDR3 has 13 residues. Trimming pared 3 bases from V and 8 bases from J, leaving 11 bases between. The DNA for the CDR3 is TGTGCCAGCAGCTTTGAGGGGGGGGACATTCAGTACTTC. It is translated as CASSFEGGDIQYF.

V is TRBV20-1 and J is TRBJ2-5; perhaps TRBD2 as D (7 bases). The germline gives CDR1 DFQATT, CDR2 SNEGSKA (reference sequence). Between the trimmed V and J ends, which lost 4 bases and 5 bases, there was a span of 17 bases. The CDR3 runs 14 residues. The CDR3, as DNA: TGCAGTGCTAAAGGGACTACAAGGGGGGAGACCCAGTACTTC. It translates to CSAKGTTRGETQYF.

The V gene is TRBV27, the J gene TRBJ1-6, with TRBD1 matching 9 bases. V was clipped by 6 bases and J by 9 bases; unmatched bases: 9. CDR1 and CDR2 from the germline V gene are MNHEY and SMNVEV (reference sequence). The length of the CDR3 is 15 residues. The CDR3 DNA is TGTGCCAGCAGGCAGGGACAGGGAGAGAGTTCACCCCTCCACTTT. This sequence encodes CASRQGQGESSPLHF.